This T cell receptor (beta chain) was sequenced in a study of kidney transplant recipient with SARS-CoV-2 infection. TCRdb passed the reads through MiXCR, listing each CDR3 protein once. The sample has fewer than 250,000 distinct CDR3 sequences; 29% are singletons. Losses at the gene ends were 4 bases for V and 8 bases for J; bases not matched to a gene: 10. The V gene's germline CDR1 is SGHRS and CDR2 YFSETQ. The CDR3 runs to 15 residues. A few counts support this clonotype. The chain has TRBV5-1 and TRBJ2-1; 9 bases match TRBD1. This specimen consisted of a blood sample, obtained at baseline and around day 110 from a kidney transplant recipient. This sequence was found in a male patient in his thirties who had COVID-19 and was a kidney transplant recipient. A share of the T cells may be of graft donor origin. CDR3 DNA sequence: TGCGCCAGCAGCCTACTTCCGGGACAGGGCGATGAGCAGTTCTTC. As protein: CASSLLPGQGDEQFF.